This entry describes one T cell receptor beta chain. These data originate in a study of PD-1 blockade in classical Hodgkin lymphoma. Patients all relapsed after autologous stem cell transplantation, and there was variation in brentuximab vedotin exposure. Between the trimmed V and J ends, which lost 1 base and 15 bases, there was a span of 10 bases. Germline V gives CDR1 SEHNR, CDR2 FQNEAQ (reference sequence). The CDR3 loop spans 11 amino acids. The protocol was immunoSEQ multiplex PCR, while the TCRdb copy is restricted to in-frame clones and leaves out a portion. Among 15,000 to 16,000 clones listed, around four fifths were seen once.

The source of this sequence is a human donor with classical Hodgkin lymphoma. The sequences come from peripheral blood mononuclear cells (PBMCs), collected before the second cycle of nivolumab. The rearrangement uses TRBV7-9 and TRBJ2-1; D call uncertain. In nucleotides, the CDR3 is TGTGCCAGCAGCTTAGGCCAATGGGGGTTCTTC. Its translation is CASSLGQWGFF.